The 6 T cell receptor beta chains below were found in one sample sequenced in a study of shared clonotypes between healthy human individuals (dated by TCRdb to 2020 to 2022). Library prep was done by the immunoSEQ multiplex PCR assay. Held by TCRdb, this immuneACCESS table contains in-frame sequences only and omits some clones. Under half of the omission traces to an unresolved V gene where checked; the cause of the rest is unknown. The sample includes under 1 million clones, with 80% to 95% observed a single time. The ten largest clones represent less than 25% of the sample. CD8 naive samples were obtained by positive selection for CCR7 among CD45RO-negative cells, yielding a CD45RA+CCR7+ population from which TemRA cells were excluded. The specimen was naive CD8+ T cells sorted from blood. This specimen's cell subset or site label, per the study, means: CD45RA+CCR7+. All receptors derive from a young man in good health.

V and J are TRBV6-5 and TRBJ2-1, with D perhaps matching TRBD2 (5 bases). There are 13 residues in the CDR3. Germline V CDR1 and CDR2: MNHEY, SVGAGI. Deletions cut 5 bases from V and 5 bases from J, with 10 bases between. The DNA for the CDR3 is TGTGCCAGCAGTAATAGCGCGAACAATGAGCAGTTCTTC. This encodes CASSNSANNEQFF.

CDR3 DNA sequence: TGTGCCAGCTCACCTAGCGGGAGGGCTCCCGGCACAGATACGCAGTATTTT. Residues: CASSPSGRAPGTDTQYF. V gene TRBV18 combines with J gene TRBJ2-3; the match to TRBD2 covers 11 bases. This CDR3 contains 17 residues. Trimming at V came to 3 bases and at J to 1 base, leaving 6 bases not matched to a gene. CDR1 and CDR2 from the germline V gene are KGHSH and LQKENI.

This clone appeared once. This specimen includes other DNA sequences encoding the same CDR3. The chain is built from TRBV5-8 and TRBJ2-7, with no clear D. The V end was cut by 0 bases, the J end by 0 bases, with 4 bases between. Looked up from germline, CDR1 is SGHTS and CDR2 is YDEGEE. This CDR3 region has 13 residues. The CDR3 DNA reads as TGTGCCAGCAGCTTGGAAAGCTCCTACGAGCAGTACTTC. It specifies CASSLESSYEQYF.

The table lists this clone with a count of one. CDR3 sequence: CSVEGFSSGGRDYGYTF. The CDR3 nucleotides read TGCAGCGTTGAGGGATTCTCTAGCGGGGGGCGCGACTATGGCTACACCTTC. The rearrangement uses TRBV29-1 and TRBJ1-2; D may be TRBD1 (6 bases). This CDR3 comprises 17 residues. Germline CDR1 is SQVTM and CDR2 is ANQGSEA. V lost 3 bases, J lost 3 bases, and 23 bases lay in between. Based on the CDR3 plus reference TRBV29-1 and TRBJ1-2, the full variable domain is SAVISQKPSRDICQRGTSLTIQCQVDSQVTMMFWYRQQPGQSLTLIATANQGSEATYESGFVIDKFPISRPNLTFSTLTVSNMSPEDSSIYLCSVEGFSSGGRDYGYTFGSGTRLTVV.

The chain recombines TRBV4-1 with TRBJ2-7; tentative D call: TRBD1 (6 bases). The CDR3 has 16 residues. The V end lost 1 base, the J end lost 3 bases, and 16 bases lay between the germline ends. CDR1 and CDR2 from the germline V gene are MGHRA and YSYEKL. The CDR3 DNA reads TGCGCCAGCAGCCAAGTCAGGGCAGGGGCTGGCTACGAGCAGTACTTC. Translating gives CASSQVRAGAGYEQYF.

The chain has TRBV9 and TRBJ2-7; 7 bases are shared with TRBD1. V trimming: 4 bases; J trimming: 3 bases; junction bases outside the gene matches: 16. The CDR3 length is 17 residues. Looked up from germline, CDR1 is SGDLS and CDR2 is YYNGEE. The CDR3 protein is CASSPRAGDRVNYEQYF. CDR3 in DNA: TGTGCCAGCAGCCCGAGGGCTGGCGACAGGGTGAACTACGAGCAGTACTTC.